This T cell receptor beta chain derives from a study of T cell repertoires in aging, cancer and after chemotherapy. About the study: Clear clonal overlap appeared across healthy donor samples taken over several months to years. Roughly 8.8 million TCR reads made up the full dataset.

Multiplex touch-down PCR with TRB-A/B primers amplified rearranged V-D-J TRB sequences. TCRdb re-derived calls from the multiplex PCR reads in MiXCR, one entry per CDR3 protein. Found here are about 10,000 distinct CDR3 sequences, approximately 24% of them singletons; the top ten hold less than 2%. Trimming at V came to 6 bases and at J to 6 bases, leaving 8 bases not matched to a gene. Germline V lookup: CDR1 LNHDA, CDR2 SQIVND (reference sequence). The CDR3 consists of 14 residues. The template was genomic DNA from peripheral blood, not RNA. Sequenced material: blood. The clonotype was recovered from a human donor in good health. V and J are TRBV19 and TRBJ2-3; 8 bases agree with TRBD2. The CDR3 nucleotides are TGTGCCAGTAGGCAGCGGGGGCGGGGGGATACGCAGTATTTT. Its translation is CASRQRGRGDTQYF.